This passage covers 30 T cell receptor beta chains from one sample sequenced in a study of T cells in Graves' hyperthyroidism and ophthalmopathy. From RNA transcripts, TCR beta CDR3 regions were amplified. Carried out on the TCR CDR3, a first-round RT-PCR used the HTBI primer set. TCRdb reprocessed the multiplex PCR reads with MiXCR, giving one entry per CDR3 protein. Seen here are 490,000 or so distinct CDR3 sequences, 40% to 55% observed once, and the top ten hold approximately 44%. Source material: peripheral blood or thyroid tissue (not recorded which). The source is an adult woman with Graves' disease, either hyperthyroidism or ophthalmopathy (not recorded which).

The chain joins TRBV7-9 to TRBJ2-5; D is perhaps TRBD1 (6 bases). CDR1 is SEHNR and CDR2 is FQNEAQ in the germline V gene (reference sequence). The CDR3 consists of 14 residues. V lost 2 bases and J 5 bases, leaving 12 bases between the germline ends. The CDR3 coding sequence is TGTGCCAGCAGCTTAACGAGGGGGAGCGAGACCCAGTACTTC. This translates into CASSLTRGSETQYF.

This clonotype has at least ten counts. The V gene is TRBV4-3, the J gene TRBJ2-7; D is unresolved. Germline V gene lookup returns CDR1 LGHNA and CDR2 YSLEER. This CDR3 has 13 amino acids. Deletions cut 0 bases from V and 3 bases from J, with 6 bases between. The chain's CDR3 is CASSQEKGYEQYF. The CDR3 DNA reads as TGCGCCAGCAGCCAAGAAAAGGGCTACGAGCAGTACTTC.

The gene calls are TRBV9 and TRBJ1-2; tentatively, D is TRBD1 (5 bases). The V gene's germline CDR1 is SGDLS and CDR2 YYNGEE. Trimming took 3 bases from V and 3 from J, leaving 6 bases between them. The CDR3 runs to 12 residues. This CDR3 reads CASSGRDYGYTF. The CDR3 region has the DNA TGTGCCAGCAGCGGCAGGGACTATGGCTACACCTTC.

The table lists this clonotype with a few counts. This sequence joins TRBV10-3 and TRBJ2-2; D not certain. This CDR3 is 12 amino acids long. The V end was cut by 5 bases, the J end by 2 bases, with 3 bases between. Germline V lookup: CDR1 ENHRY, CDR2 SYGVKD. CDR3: CAISLNTGELFF. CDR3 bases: TGTGCCATCAGTCTAAACACCGGGGAGCTGTTTTTT.

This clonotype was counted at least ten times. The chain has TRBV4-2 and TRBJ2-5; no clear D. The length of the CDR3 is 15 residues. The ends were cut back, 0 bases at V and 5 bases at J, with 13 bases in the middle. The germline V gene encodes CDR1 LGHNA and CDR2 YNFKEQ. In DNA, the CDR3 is TGTGCCAGCAGCCAAGATTATCGGGTCGGGGAGACCCAGTACTTC. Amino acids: CASSQDYRVGETQYF.

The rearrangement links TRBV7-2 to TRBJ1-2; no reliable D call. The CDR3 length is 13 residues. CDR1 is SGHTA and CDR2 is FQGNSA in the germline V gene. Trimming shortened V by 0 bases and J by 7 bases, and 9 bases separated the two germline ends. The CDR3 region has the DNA TGTGCCAGCAGCTTAGCTGTGGGAGGTGGCTACACCTTC. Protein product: CASSLAVGGGYTF.

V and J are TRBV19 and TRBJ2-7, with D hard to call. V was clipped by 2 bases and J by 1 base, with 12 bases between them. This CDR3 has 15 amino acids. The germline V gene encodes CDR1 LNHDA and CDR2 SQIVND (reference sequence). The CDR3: CASSITVRRSYEQYF. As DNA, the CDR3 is TGTGCCAGTAGTATAACGGTGCGAAGATCCTACGAGCAGTACTTC.

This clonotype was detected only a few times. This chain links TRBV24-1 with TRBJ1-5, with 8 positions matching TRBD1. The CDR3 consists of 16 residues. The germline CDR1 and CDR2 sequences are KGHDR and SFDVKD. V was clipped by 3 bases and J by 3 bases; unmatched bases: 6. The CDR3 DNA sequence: TGTGCCACCAGTGATGCCGGGACAGGCCACAATCAGCCCCAGCATTTT. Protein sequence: CATSDAGTGHNQPQHF.

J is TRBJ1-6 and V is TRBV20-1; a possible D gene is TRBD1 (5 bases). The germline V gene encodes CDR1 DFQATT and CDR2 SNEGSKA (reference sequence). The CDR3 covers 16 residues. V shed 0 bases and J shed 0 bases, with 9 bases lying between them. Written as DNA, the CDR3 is TGCAGTGCTAGAGATCATGGGGGCTCCTATAATTCACCCCTCCACTTT. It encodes CSARDHGGSYNSPLHF.

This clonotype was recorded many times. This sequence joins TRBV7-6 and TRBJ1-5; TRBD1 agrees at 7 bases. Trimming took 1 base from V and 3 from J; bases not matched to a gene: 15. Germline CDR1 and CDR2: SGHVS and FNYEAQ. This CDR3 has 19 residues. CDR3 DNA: TGTGCCAGCAGCTTAGGCCAGGGAGGGGGCGAAATCAACAATCAGCCCCAGCATTTT. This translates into CASSLGQGGGEINNQPQHF.

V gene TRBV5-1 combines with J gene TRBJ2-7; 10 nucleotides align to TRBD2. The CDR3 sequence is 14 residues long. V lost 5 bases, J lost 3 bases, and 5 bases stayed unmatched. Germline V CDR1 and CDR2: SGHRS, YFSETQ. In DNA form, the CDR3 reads TGCGCCAGCAGTTCTAGCGGGAGTATCTACGAGCAGTACTTC. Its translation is CASSSSGSIYEQYF. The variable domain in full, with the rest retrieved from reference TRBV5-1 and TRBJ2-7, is KAGVTQTPRYLIKTRGQQVTLSCSPISGHRSVSWYQQTPGQGLQFLFEYFSETQRNKGNFPGRFSGRQFSNSRSEMNVSTLELGDSALYLCASSSSGSIYEQYFGPGTRLTVT.

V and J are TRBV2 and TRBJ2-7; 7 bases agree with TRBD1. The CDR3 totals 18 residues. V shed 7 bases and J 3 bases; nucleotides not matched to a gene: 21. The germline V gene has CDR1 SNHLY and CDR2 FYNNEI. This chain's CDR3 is CASKGQAKPSGTDYEQYF. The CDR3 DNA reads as TGTGCCAGCAAAGGACAGGCGAAACCCTCCGGGACCGACTACGAGCAGTACTTC.

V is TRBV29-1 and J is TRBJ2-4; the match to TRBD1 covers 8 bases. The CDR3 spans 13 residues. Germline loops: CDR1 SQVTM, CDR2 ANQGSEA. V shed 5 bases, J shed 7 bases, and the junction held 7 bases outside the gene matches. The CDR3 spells CSVTLTGENIQYF. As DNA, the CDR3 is TGCAGCGTTACTTTGACAGGGGAGAACATTCAGTACTTC.

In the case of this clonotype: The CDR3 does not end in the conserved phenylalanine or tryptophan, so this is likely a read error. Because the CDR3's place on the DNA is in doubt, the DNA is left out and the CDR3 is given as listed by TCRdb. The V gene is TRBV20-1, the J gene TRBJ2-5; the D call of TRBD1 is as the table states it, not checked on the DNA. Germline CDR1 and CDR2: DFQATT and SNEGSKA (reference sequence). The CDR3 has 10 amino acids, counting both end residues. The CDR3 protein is CSARHRTGVY.

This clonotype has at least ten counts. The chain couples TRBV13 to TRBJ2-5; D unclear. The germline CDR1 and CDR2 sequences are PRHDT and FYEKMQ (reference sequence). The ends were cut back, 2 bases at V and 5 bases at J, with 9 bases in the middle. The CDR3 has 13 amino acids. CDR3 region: CASSLLRTETQYF. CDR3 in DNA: TGTGCCAGCAGCTTATTGAGGACGGAGACCCAGTACTTC.

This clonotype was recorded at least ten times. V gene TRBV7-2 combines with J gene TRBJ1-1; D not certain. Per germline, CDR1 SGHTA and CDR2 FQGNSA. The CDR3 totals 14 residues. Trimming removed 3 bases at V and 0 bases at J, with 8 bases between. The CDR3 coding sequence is TGTGCCAGCAGCTTGATGAATATGAACACTGAAGCTTTCTTT. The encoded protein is CASSLMNMNTEAFF.

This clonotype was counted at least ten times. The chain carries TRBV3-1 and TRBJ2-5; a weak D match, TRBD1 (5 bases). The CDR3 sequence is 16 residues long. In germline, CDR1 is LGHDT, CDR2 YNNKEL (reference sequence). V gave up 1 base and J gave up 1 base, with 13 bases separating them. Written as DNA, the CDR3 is TGTGCCAGCAGCCAAGGTATTCCAGGGCTCCAAGAGACCCAGTACTTC. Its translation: CASSQGIPGLQETQYF.

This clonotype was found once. CDR3: CSARAGLGDPEQNSPLHF. The CDR3 DNA follows: TGCAGTGCTAGAGCTGGCCTAGGGGACCCCGAGCAGAATTCACCCCTCCACTTT. The V and J genes are TRBV20-1 and TRBJ1-6, with D possibly matching TRBD1 (5 bases). Trimming removed 1 base at V and 7 bases at J, with 23 bases between. This CDR3 contains 18 residues. Per the germline V gene, CDR1 is DFQATT and CDR2 is SNEGSKA (reference sequence).

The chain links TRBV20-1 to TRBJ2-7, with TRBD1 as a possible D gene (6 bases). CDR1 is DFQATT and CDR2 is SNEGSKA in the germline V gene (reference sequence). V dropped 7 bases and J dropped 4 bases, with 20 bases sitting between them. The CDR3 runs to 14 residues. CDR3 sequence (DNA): TGCAGTGGAGCCTCCAGGGTGGGGGCTTACGAGCAGTACTTC. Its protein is CSGASRVGAYEQYF.

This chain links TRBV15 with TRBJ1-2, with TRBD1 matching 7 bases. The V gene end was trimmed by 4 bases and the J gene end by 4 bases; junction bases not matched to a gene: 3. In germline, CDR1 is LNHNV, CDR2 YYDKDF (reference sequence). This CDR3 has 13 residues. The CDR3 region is CATSNRGGYGYTF. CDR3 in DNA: TGTGCCACCAGCAACAGGGGTGGCTATGGCTACACCTTC.

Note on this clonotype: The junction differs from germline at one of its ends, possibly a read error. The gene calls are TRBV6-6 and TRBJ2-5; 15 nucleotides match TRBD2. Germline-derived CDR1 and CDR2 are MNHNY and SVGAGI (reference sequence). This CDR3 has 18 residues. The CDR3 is CASSSTGTSGRRGETQSF. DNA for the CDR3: TGTGCCAGCAGTTCCACCGGGACTAGCGGGAGGAGGGGGGAGACCCAGTCCTTC.

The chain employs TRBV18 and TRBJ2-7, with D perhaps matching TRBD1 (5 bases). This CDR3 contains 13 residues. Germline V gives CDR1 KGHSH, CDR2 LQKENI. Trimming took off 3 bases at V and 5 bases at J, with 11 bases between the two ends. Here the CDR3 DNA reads TGTGCCAGCTCACCCATCACCAGGGACGAGCAGTACTTC. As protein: CASSPITRDEQYF.

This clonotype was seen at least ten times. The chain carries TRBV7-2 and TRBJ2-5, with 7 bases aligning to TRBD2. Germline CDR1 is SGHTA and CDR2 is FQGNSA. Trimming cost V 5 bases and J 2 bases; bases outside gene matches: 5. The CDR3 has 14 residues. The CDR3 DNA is TGTGCCAGCAGCCTCTATAGCGGGCAAGAGACCCAGTACTTC. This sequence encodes CASSLYSGQETQYF.

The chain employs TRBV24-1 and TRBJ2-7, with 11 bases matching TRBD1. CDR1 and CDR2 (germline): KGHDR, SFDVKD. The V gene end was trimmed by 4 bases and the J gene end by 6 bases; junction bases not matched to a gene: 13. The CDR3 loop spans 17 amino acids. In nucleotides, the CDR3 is TGTGCCACCAGTGAGACCGGGACAGGGGGATATCGGGGCGAGCAGTACTTC. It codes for CATSETGTGGYRGEQYF.

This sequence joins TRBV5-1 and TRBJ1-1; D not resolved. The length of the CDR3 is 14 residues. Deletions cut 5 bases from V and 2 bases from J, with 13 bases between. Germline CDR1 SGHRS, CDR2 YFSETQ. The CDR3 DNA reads TGCGCCAGCAGAATTAACGGGGTAAACACTGAAGCTTTCTTT. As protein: CASRINGVNTEAFF. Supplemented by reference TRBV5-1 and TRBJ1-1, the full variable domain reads KAGVTQTPRYLIKTRGQQVTLSCSPISGHRSVSWYQQTPGQGLQFLFEYFSETQRNKGNFPGRFSGRQFSNSRSEMNVSTLELGDSALYLCASRINGVNTEAFFGQGTRLTVV.

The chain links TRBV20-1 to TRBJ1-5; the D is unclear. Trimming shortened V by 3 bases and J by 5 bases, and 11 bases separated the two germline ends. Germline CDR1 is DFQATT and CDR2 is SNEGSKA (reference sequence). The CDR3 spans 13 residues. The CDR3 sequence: CSASLDGDQPQHF. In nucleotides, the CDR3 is TGCAGTGCTAGTTTGGACGGAGATCAGCCCCAGCATTTT.

The CDR3 DNA is TGTGCCAGCGTAGCCTATGGCTACACCTTC. It encodes CASVAYGYTF. The genes are TRBV2 and TRBJ1-2; D not certain. This CDR3 comprises 10 residues. The V end was cut by 8 bases, the J end by 4 bases, with 5 bases between. The germline CDR1 and CDR2 sequences are SNHLY and FYNNEI.

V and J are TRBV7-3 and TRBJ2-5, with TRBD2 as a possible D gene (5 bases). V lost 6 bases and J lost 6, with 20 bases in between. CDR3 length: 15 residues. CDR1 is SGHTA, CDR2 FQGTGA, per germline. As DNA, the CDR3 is TGTGCCAGCAGTGCTAGACGGGAAATGCTCCAGACCCAGTACTTC. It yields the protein CASSARREMLQTQYF.

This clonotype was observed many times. CDR3 loop: CASSPDRLNYGYTF. The CDR3 nucleotides read TGTGCCAGTAGCCCGGACAGGCTTAACTATGGCTACACCTTC. J is TRBJ1-2 and V is TRBV19, with 7 bases that match TRBD1. The CDR3 consists of 14 residues. Germline V lookup: CDR1 LNHDA, CDR2 SQIVND (reference sequence). The V and J ends lost 6 bases and 1 base, in that order; junction bases with no gene match: 5.

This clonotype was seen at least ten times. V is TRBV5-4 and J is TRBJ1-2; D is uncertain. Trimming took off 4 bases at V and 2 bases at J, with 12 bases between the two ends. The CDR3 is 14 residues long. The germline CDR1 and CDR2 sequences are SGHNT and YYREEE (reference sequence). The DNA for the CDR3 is TGTGCCAGCAGCCTGCAGACACGAAACTATGGCTACACCTTC. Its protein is CASSLQTRNYGYTF.